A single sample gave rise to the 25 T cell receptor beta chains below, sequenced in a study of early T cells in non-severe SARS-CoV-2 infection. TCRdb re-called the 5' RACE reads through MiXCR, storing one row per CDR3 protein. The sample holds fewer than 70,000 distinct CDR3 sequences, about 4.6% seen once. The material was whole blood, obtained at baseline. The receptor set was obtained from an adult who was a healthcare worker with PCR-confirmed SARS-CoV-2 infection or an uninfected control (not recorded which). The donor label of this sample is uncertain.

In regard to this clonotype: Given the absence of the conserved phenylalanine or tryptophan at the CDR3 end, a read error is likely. CDR3 amino acids: CAISTGTDYEAFI. As DNA, the CDR3 is TGTGCCATCAGCACGGGGACAGACTATGAAGCTTTCATT. The V call is TRBV10-3, the J call TRBJ1-1; 7 bases line up with TRBD1. The CDR3 covers 13 residues. The trim removed 6 bases at V and 7 bases at J, leaving 8 bases unmatched. CDR1 ENHRY and CDR2 SYGVKD come from the germline V gene.

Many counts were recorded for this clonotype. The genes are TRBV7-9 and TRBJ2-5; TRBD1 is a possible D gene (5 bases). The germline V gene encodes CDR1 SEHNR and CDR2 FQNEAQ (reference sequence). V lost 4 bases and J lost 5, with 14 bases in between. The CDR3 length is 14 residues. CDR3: CASSSAQGEETQYF. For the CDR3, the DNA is TGTGCCAGCAGCTCGGCTCAGGGCGAGGAGACCCAGTACTTC.

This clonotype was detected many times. The CDR3: CSARKAGYEDTQYF. The CDR3 region has the DNA TGCAGTGCTAGAAAGGCAGGTTACGAAGATACGCAGTATTTT. This rearrangement joins TRBV20-1 to TRBJ2-3; D call uncertain. In germline, CDR1 is DFQATT, CDR2 SNEGSKA (reference sequence). This CDR3 contains 14 residues. V lost 2 bases, J lost 5 bases, and 14 bases lay in between.

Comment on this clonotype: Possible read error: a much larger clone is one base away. The CDR3 DNA is TGCGGCGTAGCTGGACAGATGAAGTTCTTC. Translating gives CGVAGQMKFF. This sequence joins TRBV29-1 and TRBJ2-1, with TRBD1 as a possible D gene (6 bases). This CDR3 region has 10 residues. The germline V gene encodes CDR1 SQVTM and CDR2 ANQGSEA.

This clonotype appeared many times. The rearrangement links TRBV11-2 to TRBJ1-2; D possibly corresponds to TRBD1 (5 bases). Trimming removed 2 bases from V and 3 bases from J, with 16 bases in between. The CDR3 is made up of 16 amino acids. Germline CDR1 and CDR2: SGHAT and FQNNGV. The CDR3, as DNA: TGTGCCAGCAGCTTAACAGGAGGGGAATACGACTATGGCTACACCTTC. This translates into CASSLTGGEYDYGYTF.

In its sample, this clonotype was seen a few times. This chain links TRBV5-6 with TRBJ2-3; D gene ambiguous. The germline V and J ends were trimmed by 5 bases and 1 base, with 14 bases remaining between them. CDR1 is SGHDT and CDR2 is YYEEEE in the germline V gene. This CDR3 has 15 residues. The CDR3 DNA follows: TGTGCCAGCAGTCCCCGAACCGGCGGCACAGATACGCAGTATTTT. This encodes CASSPRTGGTDTQYF.

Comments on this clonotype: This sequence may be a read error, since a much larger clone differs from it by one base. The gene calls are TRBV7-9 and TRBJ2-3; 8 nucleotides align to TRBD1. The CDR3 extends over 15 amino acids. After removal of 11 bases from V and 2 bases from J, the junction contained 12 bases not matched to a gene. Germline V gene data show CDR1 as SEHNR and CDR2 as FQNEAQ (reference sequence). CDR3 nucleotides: TGTGCCGGCGGAGACACAGGGGGATTCACAGATACGCAGTATTTT. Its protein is CAGGDTGGFTDTQYF.

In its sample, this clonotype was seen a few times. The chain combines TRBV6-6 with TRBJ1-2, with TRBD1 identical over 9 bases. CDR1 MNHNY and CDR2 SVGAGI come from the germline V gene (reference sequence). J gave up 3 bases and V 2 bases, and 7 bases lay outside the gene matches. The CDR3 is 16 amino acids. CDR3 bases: TGTGCCAGCAGTTACGTGATAACAGGGGGCGACTATGGCTACACCTTC. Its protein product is CASSYVITGGDYGYTF.

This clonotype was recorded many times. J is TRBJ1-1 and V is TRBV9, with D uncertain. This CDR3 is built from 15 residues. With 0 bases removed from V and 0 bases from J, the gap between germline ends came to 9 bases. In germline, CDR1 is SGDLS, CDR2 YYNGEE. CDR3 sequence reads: CASSVAPRVNTEAFF. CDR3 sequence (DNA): TGTGCCAGCAGCGTAGCCCCCCGCGTGAACACTGAAGCTTTCTTT.

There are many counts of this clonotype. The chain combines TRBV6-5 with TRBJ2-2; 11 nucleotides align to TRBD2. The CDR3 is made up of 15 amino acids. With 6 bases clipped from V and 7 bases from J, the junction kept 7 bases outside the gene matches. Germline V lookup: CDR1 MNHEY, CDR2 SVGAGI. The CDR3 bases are TGTGCCAGCAGGCCACTAGCGGGGGAGGTCGGGGAGCTGTTTTTT. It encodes CASRPLAGEVGELFF.

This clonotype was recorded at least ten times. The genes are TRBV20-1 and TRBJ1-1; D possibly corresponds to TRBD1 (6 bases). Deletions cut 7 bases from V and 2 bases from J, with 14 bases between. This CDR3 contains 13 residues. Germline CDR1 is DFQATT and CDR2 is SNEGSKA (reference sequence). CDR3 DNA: TGCAGTGGGCCTAAACAGGGAAACACTGAAGCTTTCTTT. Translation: CSGPKQGNTEAFF.

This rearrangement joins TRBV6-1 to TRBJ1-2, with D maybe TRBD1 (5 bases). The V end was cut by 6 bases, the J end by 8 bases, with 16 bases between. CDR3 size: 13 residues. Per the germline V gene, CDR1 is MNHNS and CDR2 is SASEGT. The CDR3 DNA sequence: TGTGCCAGCAGCCCGGGACCGGGGGAGGGCTACACCTTC. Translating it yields CASSPGPGEGYTF.

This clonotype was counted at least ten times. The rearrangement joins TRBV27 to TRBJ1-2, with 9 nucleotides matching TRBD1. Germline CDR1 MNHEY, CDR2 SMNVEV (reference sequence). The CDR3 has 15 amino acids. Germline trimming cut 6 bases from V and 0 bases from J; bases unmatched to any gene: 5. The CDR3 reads CASSPGQGPNYGYTF. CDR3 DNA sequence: TGTGCCAGCAGCCCGGGACAGGGCCCTAACTATGGCTACACCTTC.

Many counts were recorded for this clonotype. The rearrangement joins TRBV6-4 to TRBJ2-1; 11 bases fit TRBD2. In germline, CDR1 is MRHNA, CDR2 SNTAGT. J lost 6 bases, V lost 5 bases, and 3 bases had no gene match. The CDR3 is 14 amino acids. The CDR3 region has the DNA TGTGCCAGCAGTCGCGGGACTAGCGGCAATGAGCAGTTCTTC. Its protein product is CASSRGTSGNEQFF.

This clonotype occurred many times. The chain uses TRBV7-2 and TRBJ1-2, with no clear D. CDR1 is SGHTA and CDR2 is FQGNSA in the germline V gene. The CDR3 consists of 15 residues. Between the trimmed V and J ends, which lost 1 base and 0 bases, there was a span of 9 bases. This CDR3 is CASSLDPGPNYGYTF. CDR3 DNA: TGTGCCAGCAGCTTAGACCCCGGTCCTAACTATGGCTACACCTTC.

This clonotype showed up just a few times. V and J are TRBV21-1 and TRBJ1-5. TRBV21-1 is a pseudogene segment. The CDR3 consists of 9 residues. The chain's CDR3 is CATNQPQHF. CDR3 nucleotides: TGTGCCACTAATCAGCCCCAGCATTTT.

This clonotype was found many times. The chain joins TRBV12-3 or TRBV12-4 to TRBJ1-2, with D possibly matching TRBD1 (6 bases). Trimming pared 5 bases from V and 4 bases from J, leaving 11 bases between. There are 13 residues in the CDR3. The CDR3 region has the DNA TGTGCCAGCAGTGTCGGACAGCGCTATGGCTACACCTTC. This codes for CASSVGQRYGYTF.

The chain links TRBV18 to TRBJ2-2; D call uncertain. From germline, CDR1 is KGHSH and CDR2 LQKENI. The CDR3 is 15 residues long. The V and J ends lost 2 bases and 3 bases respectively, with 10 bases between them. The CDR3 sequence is CASSPNVGHTGELFF. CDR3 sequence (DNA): TGTGCCAGCTCACCAAACGTCGGGCACACCGGGGAGCTGTTTTTT.

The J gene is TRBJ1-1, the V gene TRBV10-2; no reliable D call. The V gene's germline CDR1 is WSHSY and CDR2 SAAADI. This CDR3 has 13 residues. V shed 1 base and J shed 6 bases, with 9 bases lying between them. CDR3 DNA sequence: TGCGCCAGCAGTGAGTACGCCAGATCTGAAGCTTTCTTT. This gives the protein CASSEYARSEAFF.

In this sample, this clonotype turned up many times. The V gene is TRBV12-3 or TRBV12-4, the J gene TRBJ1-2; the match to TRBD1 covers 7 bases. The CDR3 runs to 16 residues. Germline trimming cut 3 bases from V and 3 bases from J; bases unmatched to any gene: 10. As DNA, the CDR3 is TGTGCCAGCAGTTTGGAAGTGACAGGGAGTGACTATGGCTACACCTTC. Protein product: CASSLEVTGSDYGYTF.

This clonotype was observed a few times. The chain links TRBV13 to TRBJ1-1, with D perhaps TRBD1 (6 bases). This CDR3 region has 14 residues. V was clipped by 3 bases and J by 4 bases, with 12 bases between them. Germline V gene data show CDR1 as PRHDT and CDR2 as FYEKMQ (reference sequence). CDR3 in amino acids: CASSFRDTVTEAFF. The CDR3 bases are TGTGCCAGCAGCTTCCGGGACACGGTCACTGAAGCTTTCTTT.

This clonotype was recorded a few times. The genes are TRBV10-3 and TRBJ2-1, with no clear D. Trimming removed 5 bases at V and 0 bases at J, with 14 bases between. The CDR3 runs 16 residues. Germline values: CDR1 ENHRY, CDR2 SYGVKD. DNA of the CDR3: TGTGCCATCAGTTTGGACCCGCGGAGCTCCTACAATGAGCAGTTCTTC. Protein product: CAISLDPRSSYNEQFF.

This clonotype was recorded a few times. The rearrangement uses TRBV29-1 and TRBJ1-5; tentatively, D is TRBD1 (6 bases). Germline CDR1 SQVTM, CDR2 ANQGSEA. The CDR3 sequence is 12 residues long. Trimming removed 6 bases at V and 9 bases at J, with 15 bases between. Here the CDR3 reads CSVAQGKGPQHF. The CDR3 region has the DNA TGCAGCGTAGCACAGGGTAAGGGGCCCCAGCATTTT. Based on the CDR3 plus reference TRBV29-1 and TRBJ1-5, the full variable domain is SAVISQKPSRDICQRGTSLTIQCQVDSQVTMMFWYRQQPGQSLTLIATANQGSEATYESGFVIDKFPISRPNLTFSTLTVSNMSPEDSSIYLCSVAQGKGPQHFGDGTRLSIL.

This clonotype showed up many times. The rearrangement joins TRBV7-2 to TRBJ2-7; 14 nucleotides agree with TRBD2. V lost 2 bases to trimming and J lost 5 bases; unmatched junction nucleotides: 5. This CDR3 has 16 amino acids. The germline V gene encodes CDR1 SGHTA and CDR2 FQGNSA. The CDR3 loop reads CASSLRGLAGVNEQYF. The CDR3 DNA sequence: TGTGCCAGCAGCTTACGGGGACTAGCGGGGGTCAACGAGCAGTACTTC. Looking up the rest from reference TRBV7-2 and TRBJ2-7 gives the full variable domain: GAGVSQSPSNKVTEKGKDVELRCDPISGHTALYWYRQSLGQGLEFLIYFQGNSAPDKSGLPSDRFSAERTGGSVSTLTIQRTQQEDSAVYLCASSLRGLAGVNEQYFGPGTRLTVT.

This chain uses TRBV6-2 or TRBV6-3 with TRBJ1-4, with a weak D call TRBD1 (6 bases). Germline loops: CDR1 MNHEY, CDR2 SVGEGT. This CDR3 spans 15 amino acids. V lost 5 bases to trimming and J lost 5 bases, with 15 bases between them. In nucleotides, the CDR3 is TGTGCCAGCAGTGATTTACAGGGAAGAAATGAAAAACTGTTTTTT. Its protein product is CASSDLQGRNEKLFF.